This T cell receptor (beta chain) derives from a study of T cell responses to AZD1222 COVID-19 vaccine. Study-level findings and limits: In the spike-specific TCR repertoire, nearly half reportedly target unmutated variant regions. Repertoire sampling occurred only after the peak T cell response.

Germline CDR1 is SGHRS and CDR2 is YFSETQ. The V end lost 4 bases, the J end lost 1 base, and 11 bases lay between the germline ends. The CDR3 runs to 14 residues. This clone was found once. Its antigen is not known. Here immunoSEQ multiplex PCR was the method, and the copy in TCRdb shows in-frame clones only, minus some. Of about 120,000 clones in the sample, about 92% are singletons; the top ten hold around 8%. This clonotype was obtained from an adult who received the AZD1222 COVID-19 vaccine. The input for sequencing was peripheral blood, taken 28 days after the second AZD1222 dose. The chain links TRBV5-1 to TRBJ1-1; a possible D gene is TRBD1 (6 bases). The CDR3 DNA reads TGCGCCAGCAGCCGGGGGACACCGAACACTGAAGCTTTCTTT. It translates to CASSRGTPNTEAFF.